This TCR beta chain was identified during a study of CD4 T cells in relation to SARS-CoV-2 and coronaviruses. About the study: After roughly 11 days of antigen culture, PBMC TCR beta CDR3s were sequenced. Negative control cultures got HIV-1 Nef peptides or no peptide.

This table comes from immunoSEQ multiplex PCR, and its TCRdb copy is limited to in-frame clones, with some not included. The data hold some 28,000 clones, with about 80% observed a single time. Before the COVID-19 pandemic, during about 2011-2019, CD4+ T cells were taken from unexposed donors. The cells were cultured for 10 days before CD4+ T cells were isolated. Note on this clone: Its antigen remains unidentified.

Germline V gene lookup returns CDR1 SGHRS and CDR2 YFSETQ. The CDR3 is 16 residues long. V lost 0 bases to trimming and J lost 3 bases; unmatched junction nucleotides: 5. The sequence came from a human donor in good health. The chain has TRBV5-1 and TRBJ2-3, with 9 bases aligning to TRBD2. Sequenced input: CD4+ T cells from PBMCs, cultured in vitro. DNA of the CDR3: TGCGCCAGCAGCTTGGGTTCTAGCGGGATGACAGATACGCAGTATTTT. Protein product: CASSLGSSGMTDTQYF.